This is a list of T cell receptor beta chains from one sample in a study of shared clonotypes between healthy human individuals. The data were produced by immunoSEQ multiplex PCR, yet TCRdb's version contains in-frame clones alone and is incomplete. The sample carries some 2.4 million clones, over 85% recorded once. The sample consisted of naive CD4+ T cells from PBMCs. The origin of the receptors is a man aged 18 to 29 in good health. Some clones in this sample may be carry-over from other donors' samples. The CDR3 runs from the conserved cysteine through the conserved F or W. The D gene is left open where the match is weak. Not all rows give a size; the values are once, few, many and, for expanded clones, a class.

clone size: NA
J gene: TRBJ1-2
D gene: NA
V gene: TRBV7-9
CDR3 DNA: TGTGCCAGCAGCCCCAGCAGGGGAGATGGCTACACCTTC
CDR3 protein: CASSPSRGDGYTF

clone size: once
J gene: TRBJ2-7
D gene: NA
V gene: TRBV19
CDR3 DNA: TGTGCCAACCTGGGGCTCACCTACGAGCAGTACTTC
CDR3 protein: CANLGLTYEQYF

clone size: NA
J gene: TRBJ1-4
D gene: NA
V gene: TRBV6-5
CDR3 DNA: TGTGCCAGCAGCCCCATTGCGTTCCCTAATGAAAAACTGTTTTTT
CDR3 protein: CASSPIAFPNEKLFF

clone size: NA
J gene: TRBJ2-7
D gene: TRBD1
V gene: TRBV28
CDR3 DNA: TGTGCCAGCAGTTTACGGATCAGGGGGCGGAGGGGGCAGTACTTC
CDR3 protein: CASSLRIRGRRGQYF

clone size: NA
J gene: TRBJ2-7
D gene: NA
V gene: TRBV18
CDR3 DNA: TGTGCCAGCTCAAACTACCCCGAGATCTCCGAGCAGTACTTC
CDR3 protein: CASSNYPEISEQYF

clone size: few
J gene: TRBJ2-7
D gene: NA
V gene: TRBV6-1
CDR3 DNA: TGTGCCAGCAGTGAATCTTCCTACGAGCAGTACTTC
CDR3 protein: CASSESSYEQYF

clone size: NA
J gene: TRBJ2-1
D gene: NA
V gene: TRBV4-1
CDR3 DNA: TGCGCCAGCAGCCAAGGCGGTGAGCAGTTCTTC
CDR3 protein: CASSQGGEQFF

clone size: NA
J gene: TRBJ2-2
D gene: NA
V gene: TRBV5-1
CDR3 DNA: TGCGCCAGCAGGCGGACCGGGGAGCTGTTTTTT
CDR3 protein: CASRRTGELFF

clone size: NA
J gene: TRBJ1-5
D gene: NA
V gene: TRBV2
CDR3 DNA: TGTGCCAGCAGTGGTTCAGGCATACCAAATCAGCCCCAGCATTTT
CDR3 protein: CASSGSGIPNQPQHF

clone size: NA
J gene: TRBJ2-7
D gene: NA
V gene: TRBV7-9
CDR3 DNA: TGTGCCAGCAGCACATCCGACAGGGCCGGGAGCTCCTACGAGCAGTACTTC
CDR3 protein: CASSTSDRAGSSYEQYF

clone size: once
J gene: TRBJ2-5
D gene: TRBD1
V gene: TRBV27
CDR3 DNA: TGTGCCAGCAAACTGGGACAGGTCCAAGAGACCCAGTACTTC
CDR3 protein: CASKLGQVQETQYF

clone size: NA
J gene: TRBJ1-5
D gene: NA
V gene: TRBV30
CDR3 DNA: TGTGCCTGGAGTCGGGGGGTAAATCAGCCCCAGCATTTT
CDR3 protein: CAWSRGVNQPQHF

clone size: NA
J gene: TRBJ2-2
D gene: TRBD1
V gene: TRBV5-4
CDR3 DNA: TGTGCCAGCAGCTCTGCTGGACAGGGATCCACCGGGGAGCTGTTTTTT
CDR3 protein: CASSSAGQGSTGELFF

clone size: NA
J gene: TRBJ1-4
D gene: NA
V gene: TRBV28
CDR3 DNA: TGTGCCAGCAGTTCCGCAACAGGGACGGCTAATGAAAAACTGTTTTTT
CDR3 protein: CASSSATGTANEKLFF

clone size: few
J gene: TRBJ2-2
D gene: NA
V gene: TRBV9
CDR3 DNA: TGTGCCAGCAGCGTAGGTTCCCAGAACACCGGGGAGCTGTTTTTT
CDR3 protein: CASSVGSQNTGELFF

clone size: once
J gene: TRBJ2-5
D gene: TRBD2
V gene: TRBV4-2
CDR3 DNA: TGTGCCAGCAGCCAAGGAGGGAGCGGGAGGGGTGAGACCCAGTACTTC
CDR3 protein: CASSQGGSGRGETQYF

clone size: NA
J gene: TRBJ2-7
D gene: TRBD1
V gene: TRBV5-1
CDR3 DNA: TGCGCCAGCAGCCTGCCGGGACAGGGAGCCGAGCAGTACTTC
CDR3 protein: CASSLPGQGAEQYF

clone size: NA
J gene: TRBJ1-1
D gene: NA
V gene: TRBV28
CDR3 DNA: TGTGCCAGCACCACACCTGGGCGGCCGAACACTGAAGCTTTCTTT
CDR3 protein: CASTTPGRPNTEAFF

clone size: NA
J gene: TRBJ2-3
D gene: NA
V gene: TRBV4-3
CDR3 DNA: TGCGCCAGCAGCCAAGAACAGGGTGGGTCAGATACGCAGTATTTT
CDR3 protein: CASSQEQGGSDTQYF

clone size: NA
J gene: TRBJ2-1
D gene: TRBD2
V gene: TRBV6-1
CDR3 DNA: TGTGCCACCTCCCGGACTAGCGACAATGAGCAGTTCTTC
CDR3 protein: CATSRTSDNEQFF

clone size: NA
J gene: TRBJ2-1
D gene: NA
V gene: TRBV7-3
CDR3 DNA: TGTGCCAGCAGCTTAACCCGGGACCAGCCCCATCGGGAGCAGTTCTTC
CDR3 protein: CASSLTRDQPHREQFF

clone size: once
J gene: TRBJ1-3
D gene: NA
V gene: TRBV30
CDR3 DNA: TGTGCCTGGAGTCTGGGGGGATCTGGAAACACCATATATTTT
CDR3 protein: CAWSLGGSGNTIYF

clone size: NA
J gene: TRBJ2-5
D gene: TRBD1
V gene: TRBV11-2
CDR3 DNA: TGTGCCAGCAGCTTGCAAGGGACAGCCGAAGAGACCCAGTACTTC
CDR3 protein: CASSLQGTAEETQYF

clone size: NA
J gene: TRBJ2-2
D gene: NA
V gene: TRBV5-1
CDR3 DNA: TGCGCCAGCAGCTTCGACCCTAACACCGGGGAGCTGTTTTTT
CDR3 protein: CASSFDPNTGELFF

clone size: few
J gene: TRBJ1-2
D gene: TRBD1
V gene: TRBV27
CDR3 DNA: TGTGCCAGCAGTGTAGACAGGGGCTGGGGCTACACCTTC
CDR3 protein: CASSVDRGWGYTF

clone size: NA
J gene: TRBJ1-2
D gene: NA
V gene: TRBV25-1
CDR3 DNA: TGTGCCAGCAGTGACTCCAATGGCTACACCTTC
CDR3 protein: CASSDSNGYTF

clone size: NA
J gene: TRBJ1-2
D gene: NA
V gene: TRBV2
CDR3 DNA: TGTGCCAGCCGAGGGCCTGGGGAAACCGCCTATGGCTACACCTTC
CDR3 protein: CASRGPGETAYGYTF

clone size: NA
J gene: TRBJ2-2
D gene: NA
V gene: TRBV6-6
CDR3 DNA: TGTGCCAGCAGTTACTTAGCGTACACCGGGGAGCTGTTTTTT
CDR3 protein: CASSYLAYTGELFF

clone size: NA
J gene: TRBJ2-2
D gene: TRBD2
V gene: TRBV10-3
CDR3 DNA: TGTGCCATCAGTGACGGCGGGAGGGCCCCCGGGGAGCTGTTTTTT
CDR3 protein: CAISDGGRAPGELFF

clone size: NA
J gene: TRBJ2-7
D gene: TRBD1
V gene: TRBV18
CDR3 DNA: TGTGCCAGCTCACCAGGCTCGGGACAGGGATACGAGCAGTACTTC
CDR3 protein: CASSPGSGQGYEQYF

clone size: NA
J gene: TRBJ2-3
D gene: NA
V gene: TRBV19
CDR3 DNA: TGTGCCGTAGGGCCCTTCCCCGATACGCAGTATTTT
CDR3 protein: CAVGPFPDTQYF

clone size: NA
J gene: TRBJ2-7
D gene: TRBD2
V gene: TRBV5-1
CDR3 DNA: TGCGCCAGCAGCTTCAGTGGGACTAGCGGGAGATCCCACGAGCAGTACTTC
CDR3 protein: CASSFSGTSGRSHEQYF

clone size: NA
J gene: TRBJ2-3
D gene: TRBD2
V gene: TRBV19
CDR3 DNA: TGTGCCAGTAGTTCTCGACTAGCGGGAGACACAGATACGCAGTATTTT
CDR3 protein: CASSSRLAGDTDTQYF

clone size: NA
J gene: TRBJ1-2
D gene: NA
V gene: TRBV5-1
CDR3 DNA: TGCGCCAGCAGCTTGGCCCCGGACAGACTCTATGGCTACACCTTC
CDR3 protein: CASSLAPDRLYGYTF

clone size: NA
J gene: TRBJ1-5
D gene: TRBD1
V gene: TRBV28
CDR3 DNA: TGTGCCAGCAGTTCGCCGACAGGGTCGGAGGGGAGACAGCCCCAGCATTTT
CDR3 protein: CASSSPTGSEGRQPQHF

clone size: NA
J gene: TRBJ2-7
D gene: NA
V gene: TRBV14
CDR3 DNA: TGTGCCAGCAGCCCTGGTGGCTACGAGCAGTACTTC
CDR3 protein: CASSPGGYEQYF

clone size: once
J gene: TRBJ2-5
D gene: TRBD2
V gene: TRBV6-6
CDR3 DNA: TGTGCCAGCACCGTTCGGGGGGCGGGAGGGCCGAAGACCCAGTACTTC
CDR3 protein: CASTVRGAGGPKTQYF

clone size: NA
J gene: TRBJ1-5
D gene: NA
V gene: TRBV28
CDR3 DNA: TGTGCCAGCAGTATCGGACAGTATAGCAATCAGCCCCAGCATTTT
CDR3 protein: CASSIGQYSNQPQHF

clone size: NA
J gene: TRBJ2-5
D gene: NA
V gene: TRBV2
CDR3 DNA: TGTGCCAGCAGTCGGGGAGCGGTTCAAGAGACCCAGTACTTC
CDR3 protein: CASSRGAVQETQYF

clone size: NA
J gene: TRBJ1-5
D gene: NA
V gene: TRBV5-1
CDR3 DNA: TGCGCCAGCAGCCTCGGGACGGCGAATCAGCCCCAGCATTTT
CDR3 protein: CASSLGTANQPQHF

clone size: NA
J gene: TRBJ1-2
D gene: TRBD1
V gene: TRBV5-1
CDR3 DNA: TGCGCCAGCAGCATGGACAGGGGGAAGGATGGCTACACCTTC
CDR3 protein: CASSMDRGKDGYTF

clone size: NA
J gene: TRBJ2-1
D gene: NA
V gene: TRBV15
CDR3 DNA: TGTGCCACCAGCAGAGATTTCCAGGTTTCCTACAATGAGCAGTTCTTC
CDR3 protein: CATSRDFQVSYNEQFF

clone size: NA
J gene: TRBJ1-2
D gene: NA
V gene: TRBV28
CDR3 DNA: TGTGCCAGCAGTTTAGCAGGGCGGGATGGCTACACCTTC
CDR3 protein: CASSLAGRDGYTF

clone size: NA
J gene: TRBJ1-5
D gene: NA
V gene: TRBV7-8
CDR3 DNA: TGTGCCAGCAGCTTAGCGTCGGGACGCAATCAGCCCCAGCATTTT
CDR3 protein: CASSLASGRNQPQHF

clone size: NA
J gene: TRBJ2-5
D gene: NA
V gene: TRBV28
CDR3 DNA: TGTGCCAGCAGTCTGGATAGTCAGGAGACCCAGTACTTC
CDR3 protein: CASSLDSQETQYF

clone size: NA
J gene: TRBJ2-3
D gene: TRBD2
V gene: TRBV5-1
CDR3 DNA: TGCGCCAGCAGCTTAAGCGGGAAGGGCACAGATACGCAGTATTTT
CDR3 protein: CASSLSGKGTDTQYF

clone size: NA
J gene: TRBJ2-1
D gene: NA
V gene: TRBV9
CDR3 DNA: TGTGCCAGCAGCGTAGAGGCCAGAAGCTCCTACAATGAGCAGTTCTTC
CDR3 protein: CASSVEARSSYNEQFF

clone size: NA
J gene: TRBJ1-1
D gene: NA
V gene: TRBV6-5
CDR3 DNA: TGTGCCAGCAGCCCCAAGAGGTCCGGTTTGGAAGCTTTCTTT
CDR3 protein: CASSPKRSGLEAFF

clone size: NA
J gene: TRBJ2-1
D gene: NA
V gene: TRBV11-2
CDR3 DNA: TGTGCCAGCAGCTTAGAAGGAACGGCCTACAATGAGCAGTTCTTC
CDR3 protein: CASSLEGTAYNEQFF

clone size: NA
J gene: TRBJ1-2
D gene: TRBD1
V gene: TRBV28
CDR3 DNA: TGTGCCAGCAGCGTGACAGGGACCTATGGCTACACCTTC
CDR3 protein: CASSVTGTYGYTF

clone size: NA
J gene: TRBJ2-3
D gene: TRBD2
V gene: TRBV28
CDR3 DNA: TGTGCCAGCAGTCCTGGGACTAGAAGCGATACGCAGTATTTT
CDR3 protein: CASSPGTRSDTQYF

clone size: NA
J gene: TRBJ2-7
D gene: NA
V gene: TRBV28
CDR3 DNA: TGTGCCAGCTCTGAGGGGGGCGGGAGCTCCTACGAGCAGTACTTC
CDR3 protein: CASSEGGGSSYEQYF

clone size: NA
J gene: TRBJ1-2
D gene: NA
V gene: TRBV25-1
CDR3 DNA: TGTGCCAGCAGTGACGGGGCTGACTATGGCTACACCTTC
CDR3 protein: CASSDGADYGYTF